This T cell receptor beta chain came from a study of CD8 T cells in ankylosing spondylitis. Findings of the study overall: A TCR beta motif of 7 to 9 highly homologous variants seemed to mark ankylosing spondylitis blood. Certain motif variants had earlier appeared in reactive arthritis synovial fluid and blood.

Libraries of TCR beta came from quantitative 5'-RACE with molecular barcodes. Each CDR3 protein is one row after TCRdb ran MiXCR on the 5' RACE reads. The sample has 700,000 to 1,000,000 distinct CDR3 sequences; over 9.5% are singletons. From germline, CDR1 is ENHRY and CDR2 SYGVKD. The CDR3 is made up of 14 amino acids. V was pared by 4 bases and J by 1 base, with 3 bases of the junction left unmatched. A word on this clonotype: Its target is unknown.

This clonotype was obtained from a male donor with ankylosing spondylitis. Sequencing was carried out using blood, either unsorted or a sorted T cell fraction (not recorded which). The rearrangement links TRBV10-3 to TRBJ1-1; TRBD1 matches 7 bases. The CDR3 DNA sequence: TGTGCCATCAGTGGGACAGGTTCGAACACTGAAGCTTTCTTT. Protein sequence: CAISGTGSNTEAFF.